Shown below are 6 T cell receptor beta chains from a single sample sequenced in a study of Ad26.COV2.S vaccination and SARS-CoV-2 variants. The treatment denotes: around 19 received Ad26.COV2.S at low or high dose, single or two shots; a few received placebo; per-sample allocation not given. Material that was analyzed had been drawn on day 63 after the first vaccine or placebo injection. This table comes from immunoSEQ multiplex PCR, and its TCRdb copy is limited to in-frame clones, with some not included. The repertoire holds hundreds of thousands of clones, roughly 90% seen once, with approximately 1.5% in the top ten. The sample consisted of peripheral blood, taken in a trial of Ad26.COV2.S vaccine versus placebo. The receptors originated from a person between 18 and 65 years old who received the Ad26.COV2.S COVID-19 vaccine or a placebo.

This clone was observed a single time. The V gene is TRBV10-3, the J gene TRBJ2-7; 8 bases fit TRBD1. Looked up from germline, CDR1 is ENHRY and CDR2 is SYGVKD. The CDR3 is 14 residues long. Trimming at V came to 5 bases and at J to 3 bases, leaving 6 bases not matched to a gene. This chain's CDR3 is CAISIGTGLYEQYF. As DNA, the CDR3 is TGTGCCATCAGTATTGGGACAGGTCTCTACGAGCAGTACTTC.

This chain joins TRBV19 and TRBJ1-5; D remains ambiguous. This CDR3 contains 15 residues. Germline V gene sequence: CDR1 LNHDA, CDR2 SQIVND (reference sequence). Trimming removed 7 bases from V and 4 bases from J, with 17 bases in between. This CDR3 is CASTNTPFGNQPQHF. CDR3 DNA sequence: TGTGCCAGTACAAACACACCCTTTGGGAATCAGCCCCAGCATTTT.

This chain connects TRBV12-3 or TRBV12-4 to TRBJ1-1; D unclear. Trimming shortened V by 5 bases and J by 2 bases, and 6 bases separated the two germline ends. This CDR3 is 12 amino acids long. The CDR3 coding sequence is TGTGCCAGCAGTCAAGGTAACACTGAAGCTTTCTTT. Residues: CASSQGNTEAFF.

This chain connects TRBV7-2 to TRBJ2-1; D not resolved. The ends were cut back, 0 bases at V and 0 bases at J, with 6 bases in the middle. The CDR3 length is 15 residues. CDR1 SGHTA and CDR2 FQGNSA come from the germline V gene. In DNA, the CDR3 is TGTGCCAGCAGCTTAGCGGAAACCTCCTACAATGAGCAGTTCTTC. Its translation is CASSLAETSYNEQFF.

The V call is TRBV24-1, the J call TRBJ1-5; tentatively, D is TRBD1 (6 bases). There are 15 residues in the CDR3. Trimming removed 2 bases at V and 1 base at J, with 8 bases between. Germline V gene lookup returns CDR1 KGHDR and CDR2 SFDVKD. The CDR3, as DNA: TGTGCCACCAGTGATTCCAGGGGAAGCAATCAGCCCCAGCATTTT. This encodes CATSDSRGSNQPQHF.

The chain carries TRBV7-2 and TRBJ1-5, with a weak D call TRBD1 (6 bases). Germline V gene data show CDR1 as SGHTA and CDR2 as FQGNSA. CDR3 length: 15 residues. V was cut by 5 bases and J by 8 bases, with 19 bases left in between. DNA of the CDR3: TGTGCCAGCAGCCTTAGTCCCGGGACATGGGAGCCCCAGCATTTT. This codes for CASSLSPGTWEPQHF.